This TCR beta chain was captured in a study of T cells in localized non-small cell lung cancer. Deletions cut 5 bases from V and 6 bases from J, with 18 bases between. Germline loops: CDR1 SGHTA, CDR2 FQGTGA. The CDR3 loop spans 15 amino acids. Study-level results: When the top 100 tumor clones were examined, a median around 61 of them also appeared in the adjacent lung, which was paired and uninvolved. In uninvolved adjacent lung, T cell clonality reached its highest value, exceeding tumor. Owing to sequencing of a solitary tumor region, heterogeneity cannot be discounted. Longer overall survival accompanied higher blood T cell density.

Assay used: immunoSEQ multiplex PCR; TCRdb lists only in-frame clones, some missing. The sample shows 9,000 to 15,000 clones, more than 75% of them seen only once. In regard to this clone: Its matching antigen is unknown.

The TCR sequence derives from an older male donor with stage I lung adenocarcinoma. Material: peripheral blood, obtained before any cancer treatment. The gene calls are TRBV7-3 and TRBJ2-3; perhaps TRBD2 as D (6 bases). CDR3 sequence (DNA): TGTGCCAGCAGCCCTCGGAGGGGAGTAATGGATACGCAGTATTTT. Protein: CASSPRRGVMDTQYF.